The rows below give T cell receptor beta chains drawn from one sample of a study of blood T cell repertoires in COVID-19. Sequenced by immunoSEQ multiplex PCR; TCRdb stores in-frame clones only, minus some. The sample holds 180,000 or so clones, 75% to 90% seen once. Sequenced material: PBMCs or T cells enriched from blood (not recorded which). The origin of the receptors is a woman aged 60-75 years who had recovered from COVID-19. Both conserved end residues are part of each CDR3.

v_call | cdr3_aa
TRBV13 | CASSFATGGNSPLHF
TRBV19 | CASSIDLDTEAFF
TRBV6-5 | CASKSGWARTEAFF
TRBV5-1 | CASSLVVGGQETQYF
TRBV28 | CASSPLGTSDPSQFF
TRBV9 | CASSVGGDPADTQYF
TRBV5-1 | CASSLEASGTETQYF
TRBV12-3/TRBV12-4 | CASRGGSSYEQYF
TRBV18 | CASSRSGGTDSPLHF
TRBV4-1 | CASTPRLGGGFGGYTF
TRBV5-4 | CASSLSGDWNSPLHF
TRBV14 | CASSQAGFAGELFF
TRBV28 | CASSFVQVITNYGYTF
TRBV4-2 | CASSHTGGLRYTF
TRBV28 | CASSLVGEQFF
TRBV19 | CASSIRQGDEQFF
TRBV28 | CASSLYAGELFF
TRBV18 | CASSPRYGGTNYGYTF
TRBV28 | CASSNLDRRNQPQHF
TRBV18 | CASSQGTGAYTEAFF
TRBV10-1 | CASTGTGGKQPQHF
TRBV11-3 | CASSLTGGRTEAFF
TRBV28 | CASSLHFNQPQHF
TRBV7-6 | CASSLSPSGNTGELFF
TRBV4-1 | CASSQVGRNNSPLHF
TRBV9 | CASSVGLAGDEQYF
TRBV5-1 | CASSGAVQPKTEQFF
TRBV5-1 | CASSPGQEGGYTF
TRBV19 | CAIATEANYGYTF
TRBV27 | CASSVTRNSPLHF
TRBV28 | CASSLSTGHFSNQPQHF
TRBV10-3 | CAITGQGAGYTF
TRBV6-4 | CASSDSSGVMNEQFF
TRBV29-1 | CSVEDAELAGKETQYF
TRBV5-1 | CASSLRGENTEAFF
TRBV5-6 | CASSLMTGLAKNIQYF
TRBV28 | CASSSPPGMGNEKLFF
TRBV27 | CASRGGGGAYGYTF
TRBV20-1 | CSASGPNGYTF
TRBV3-1/TRBV3-2 | CASSQGQFVQYF
TRBV27 | CASSLRQGSEQYF
TRBV5-1 | CASSLAWAGTFTGELFF
TRBV28 | CASIAGGTTGELFF
TRBV4-1 | CASSQLTGQGNYGYTF
TRBV5-1 | CASSMGQVQETQYF
TRBV30 | CAWSLGLNTEAFF
TRBV28 | CASSSGQSYGYTF
TRBV28 | CASSGGGWRQPQHF
TRBV5-1 | CASSLVYWGPGELFF
TRBV7-2 | CASRSSSGRVHEQYF
TRBV18 | CASSAAGGDTEAFF
TRBV5-6 | CASSLWGLADTQYF